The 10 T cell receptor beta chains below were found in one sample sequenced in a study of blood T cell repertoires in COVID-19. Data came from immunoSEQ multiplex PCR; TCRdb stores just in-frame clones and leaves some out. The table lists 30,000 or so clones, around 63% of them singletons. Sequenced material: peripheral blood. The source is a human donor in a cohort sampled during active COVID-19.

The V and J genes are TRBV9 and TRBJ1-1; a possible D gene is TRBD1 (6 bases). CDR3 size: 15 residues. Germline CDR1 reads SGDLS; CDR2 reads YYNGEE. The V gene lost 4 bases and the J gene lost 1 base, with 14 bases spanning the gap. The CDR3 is CASSTQGQRNTEAFF. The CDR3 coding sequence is TGTGCCAGCAGCACTCAGGGACAACGGAACACTGAAGCTTTCTTT.

This chain's CDR3 is CASSGEVTNYEQYF. The CDR3 DNA reads as TGTGCCAGCTCTGGCGAGGTAACCAACTACGAGCAGTACTTC. The V and J genes are TRBV18 and TRBJ2-7; the D is unclear. The CDR3 contains 14 residues. The V end was cut by 6 bases, the J end by 3 bases, with 15 bases between. Germline values: CDR1 KGHSH, CDR2 LQKENI.

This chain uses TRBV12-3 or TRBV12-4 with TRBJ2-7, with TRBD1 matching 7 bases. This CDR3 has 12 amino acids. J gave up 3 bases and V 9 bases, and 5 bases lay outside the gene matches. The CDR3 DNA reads TGTGCCAGTAGGGGGCGCGTCTACGAGCAGTACTTC. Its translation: CASRGRVYEQYF.

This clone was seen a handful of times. CDR3 in DNA: TGCGCCAGCAGCCAGGACATGCCTGGGGCCAACGTCCTGACTTTC. Its protein is CASSQDMPGANVLTF. The chain links TRBV5-1 to TRBJ2-6; D possibly corresponds to TRBD1 (5 bases). Germline loops: CDR1 SGHRS, CDR2 YFSETQ. The V end was cut by 4 bases, the J end by 2 bases, with 10 bases between. CDR3 size: 15 residues.

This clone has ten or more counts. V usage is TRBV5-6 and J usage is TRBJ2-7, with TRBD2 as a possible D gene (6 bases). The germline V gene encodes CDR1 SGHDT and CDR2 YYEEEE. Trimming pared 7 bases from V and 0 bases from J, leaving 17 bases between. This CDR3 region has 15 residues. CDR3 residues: CASSHPAEGSYEQYF. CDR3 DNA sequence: TGTGCCAGCTCCCACCCTGCGGAGGGCTCCTACGAGCAGTACTTC.

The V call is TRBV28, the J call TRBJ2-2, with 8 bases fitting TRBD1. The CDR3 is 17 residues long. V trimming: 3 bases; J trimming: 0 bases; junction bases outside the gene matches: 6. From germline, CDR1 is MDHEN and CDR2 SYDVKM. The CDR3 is CASSLAGGVPNTGELFF. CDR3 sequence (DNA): TGTGCCAGCAGTTTGGCAGGGGGCGTCCCGAACACCGGGGAGCTGTTTTTT.

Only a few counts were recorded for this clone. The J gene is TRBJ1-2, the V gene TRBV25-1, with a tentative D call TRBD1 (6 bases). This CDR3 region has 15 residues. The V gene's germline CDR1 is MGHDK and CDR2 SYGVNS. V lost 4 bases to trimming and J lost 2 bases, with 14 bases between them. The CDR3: CASSGRRTANYGYTF. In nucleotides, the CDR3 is TGTGCCAGCAGTGGCCGCAGGACAGCAAACTATGGCTACACCTTC.

The CDR3 DNA reads as TGTGCCAGCAGTTCACTTAGCGGGAAAAACATTCAGTACTTC. It encodes CASSSLSGKNIQYF. The chain combines TRBV6-5 with TRBJ2-4; 7 bases are shared with TRBD2. Germline-derived CDR1 and CDR2 are MNHEY and SVGAGI. The ends lost 4 bases at V and 4 bases at J; junction bases unmatched: 4. The CDR3 extends over 14 amino acids.

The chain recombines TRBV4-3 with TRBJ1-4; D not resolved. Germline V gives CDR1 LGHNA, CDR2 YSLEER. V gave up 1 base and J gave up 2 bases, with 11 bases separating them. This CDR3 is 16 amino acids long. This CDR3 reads CASSQVLGRTNEKLFF. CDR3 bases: TGCGCCAGCAGCCAAGTCTTGGGGAGGACTAATGAAAAACTGTTTTTT.

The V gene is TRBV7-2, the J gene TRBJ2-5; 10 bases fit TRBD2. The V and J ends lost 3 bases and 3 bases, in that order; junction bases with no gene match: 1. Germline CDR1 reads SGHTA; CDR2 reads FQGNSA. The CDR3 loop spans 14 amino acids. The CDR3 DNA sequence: TGTGCCAGCAGCTTCGGACTAGCGGAAGAGACCCAGTACTTC. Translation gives CASSFGLAEETQYF.